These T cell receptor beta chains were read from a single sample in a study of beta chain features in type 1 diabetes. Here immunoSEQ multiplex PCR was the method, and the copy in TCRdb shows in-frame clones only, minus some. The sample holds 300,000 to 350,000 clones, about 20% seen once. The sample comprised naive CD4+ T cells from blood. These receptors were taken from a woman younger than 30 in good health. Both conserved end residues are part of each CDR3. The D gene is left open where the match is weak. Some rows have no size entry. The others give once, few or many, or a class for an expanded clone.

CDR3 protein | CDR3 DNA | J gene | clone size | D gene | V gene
CASSDLAGAYEQYF | TGTGCCAGCAGTGACTTAGCGGGGGCCTACGAGCAGTACTTC | TRBJ2-7 | - | TRBD2 | TRBV6-5
CAWRDRAYYNEQFF | TGTGCCTGGAGGGACAGAGCCTACTACAATGAGCAGTTCTTC | TRBJ2-1 | - | - | TRBV30
CSAVKVGGYNEQFF | TGCAGCGCCGTCAAGGTTGGCGGATACAATGAGCAGTTCTTC | TRBJ2-1 | few | - | TRBV29-1
CASGGFLSGANVLTF | TGTGCCAGCGGAGGGTTCCTCTCTGGGGCCAACGTCCTGACTTTC | TRBJ2-6 | few | - | TRBV21-1
CASASGTGDGYTF | TGTGCCAGCGCATCCGGGACAGGGGATGGCTACACCTTC | TRBJ1-2 | - | TRBD1 | TRBV9
CAWSPGQVEKLFF | TGTGCCTGGAGCCCGGGACAGGTAGAAAAACTGTTTTTT | TRBJ1-4 | - | TRBD1 | TRBV30
CASSLQGGGTDTQYF | TGTGCCAGCAGCCTACAGGGTGGCGGCACAGATACGCAGTATTTT | TRBJ2-3 | few | - | TRBV11-1
CASLDRAADTQYF | TGTGCCAGCCTGGACAGGGCCGCAGATACGCAGTATTTT | TRBJ2-3 | - | TRBD1 | TRBV5-4
CASSQWEGINNEQFF | TGCGCCAGCAGTCAATGGGAGGGGATCAACAATGAGCAGTTCTTC | TRBJ2-1 | - | TRBD2 | TRBV23-1
CASSLITGVQYEQYF | TGCGCCAGCAGCTTGATAACAGGGGTACAATACGAGCAGTACTTC | TRBJ2-7 | - | TRBD1 | TRBV5-1
CASSEGIYSGPSYNEQFF | TGTGCCAGCAGCGAGGGGATTTATAGCGGCCCTTCCTACAATGAGCAGTTCTTC | TRBJ2-1 | few | - | TRBV7-9
CASSVSGDTQYF | TGTGCCAGCAGCGTTAGCGGAGATACGCAGTATTTT | TRBJ2-3 | - | - | TRBV11-2
CASSPGTSGRSRWETQYF | TGTGCCAGCTCACCCGGGACTAGCGGGAGATCAAGGTGGGAGACCCAGTACTTC | TRBJ2-5 | few | TRBD2 | TRBV18
CASSLRESNQPQHF | TGTGCCAGCAGCTTAAGAGAATCCAATCAGCCCCAGCATTTT | TRBJ1-5 | few | - | TRBV7-9
CASSFSSGAFGTQYF | TGTGCCAGCAGCTTTTCTAGCGGGGCCTTCGGGACCCAGTACTTC | TRBJ2-5 | - | TRBD2 | TRBV5-6
CASRGQGYGYTF | TGTGCCAGCAGGGGACAGGGCTATGGCTACACCTTC | TRBJ1-2 | - | TRBD1 | TRBV2
CASSTGGRTYEQYF | TGTGCCAGCAGTACAGGGGGAAGAACCTACGAGCAGTACTTC | TRBJ2-7 | - | TRBD1 | TRBV6-5
CAWIRTSTDTQYF | TGTGCCTGGATACGGACTAGCACAGATACGCAGTATTTT | TRBJ2-3 | - | - | TRBV30
CASSLVKGRGTDTQYF | TGTGCCAGCAGCTTAGTCAAAGGGAGGGGCACAGATACGCAGTATTTT | TRBJ2-3 | - | TRBD2 | TRBV11-2
CASSQVGGTATQYF | TGCGCCAGCAGCCAAGTGGGGGGGACTGCGACCCAGTACTTC | TRBJ2-5 | few | TRBD2 | TRBV4-3
CASSYSFVQYEQYF | TGTGCCAGCAGTTACTCGTTCGTGCAGTACGAGCAGTACTTC | TRBJ2-7 | - | - | TRBV6-5
CASSPGLVNTEAFF | TGCGCCAGCAGTCCGGGACTGGTGAACACTGAAGCTTTCTTT | TRBJ1-1 | few | - | TRBV4-1
CASSPRTGQETQYF | TGTGCCAGCAGCCCCCGGACGGGACAAGAGACCCAGTACTTC | TRBJ2-5 | few | - | TRBV7-2
CASSTGTTNYGYTF | TGTGCCAGCAGCACTGGGACAACTAACTATGGCTACACCTTC | TRBJ1-2 | few | - | TRBV9
CASSQSSTRDRNSPLHF | TGTGCCAGCTCACAGTCCTCGACGAGGGATCGAAATTCACCCCTCCACTTT | TRBJ1-6 | - | - | TRBV18
CASGTAFTGELFF | TGTGCCAGCGGGACAGCTTTCACCGGGGAGCTGTTTTTT | TRBJ2-2 | - | TRBD1 | TRBV2
CSVEDLEDLVGYTF | TGCAGCGTTGAAGATCTTGAGGATTTGGTAGGCTACACCTTC | TRBJ1-2 | - | - | TRBV29-1
CAWSGTVSSYEQYF | TGTGCCTGGAGTGGGACAGTCAGCTCCTACGAGCAGTACTTC | TRBJ2-7 | - | - | TRBV30
CASSPPGYQETQYF | TGCGCCAGCAGCCCACCAGGGTACCAAGAGACCCAGTACTTC | TRBJ2-5 | - | - | TRBV4-1
CASSWGQGVAETQYF | TGCGCCAGCAGCTGGGGACAGGGGGTGGCGGAGACCCAGTACTTC | TRBJ2-5 | - | TRBD1 | TRBV5-1
CASSPRAGQGMEKLFF | TGTGCCAGCTCACCACGGGCGGGACAGGGAATGGAAAAACTGTTTTTT | TRBJ1-4 | - | TRBD1 | TRBV18
CASSPRIGEQETQYF | TGTGCCAGCAGCCCGAGGATCGGGGAGCAAGAGACCCAGTACTTC | TRBJ2-5 | few | - | TRBV4-2
CASSQDTDRGTNIQYF | TGTGCCAGCAGCCAAGATACCGACAGGGGAACAAACATTCAGTACTTC | TRBJ2-4 | - | TRBD1 | TRBV4-2
CASSNAAGTDTQYF | TGTGCCAGCAGCAATGCCGCGGGGACAGATACGCAGTATTTT | TRBJ2-3 | - | - | TRBV7-8
CASSKRQGVAFF | TGTGCCAGCAGTAAGCGACAGGGGGTAGCTTTCTTT | TRBJ1-1 | - | TRBD1 | TRBV6-5
CASSIFGQQETQYF | TGCGCCAGCAGCATATTCGGACAGCAAGAGACCCAGTACTTC | TRBJ2-5 | - | - | TRBV5-1
CASSVDSSGSYEQYF | TGTGCCAGCAGCGTAGACTCCTCGGGCTCCTACGAGCAGTACTTC | TRBJ2-7 | - | - | TRBV9
CASSLRDREGYTF | TGTGCCAGTAGTCTCCGGGACAGGGAAGGCTACACCTTC | TRBJ1-2 | few | TRBD1 | TRBV19
CASSLETGETQYF | TGCGCCAGCAGCTTGGAGACCGGGGAGACCCAGTACTTC | TRBJ2-5 | - | - | TRBV5-1
CAWGTGGAEYQPQHF | TGTGCCTGGGGGACAGGGGGCGCAGAGTATCAGCCCCAGCATTTT | TRBJ1-5 | few | TRBD1 | TRBV30
CASSPGQGSTDTQYF | TGTGCCAGCAGCCCAGGACAGGGGAGCACAGATACGCAGTATTTT | TRBJ2-3 | - | TRBD1 | TRBV7-2
CASSSTGELFF | TGCGCCAGCAGCTCGACCGGGGAGCTGTTTTTT | TRBJ2-2 | few | - | TRBV5-1
CASSLSGTPGSQPQHF | TGTGCCAGCAGCTTAAGCGGAACTCCCGGTAGTCAGCCCCAGCATTTT | TRBJ1-5 | few | - | TRBV7-3
CASSVPPRGGEQYF | TGTGCCAGCAGCGTACCCCCGAGGGGAGGCGAGCAGTACTTC | TRBJ2-7 | few | - | TRBV9
CASPRPGQGTEAFF | TGTGCCAGTCCCCGCCCGGGCCAGGGGACTGAAGCTTTCTTT | TRBJ1-1 | few | - | TRBV19
CASSHGRDRGHVAFF | TGCGCCAGCAGCCACGGCCGGGACAGGGGGCATGTAGCTTTCTTT | TRBJ1-1 | - | TRBD1 | TRBV4-1
CATSRQWARRGHTEAFF | TGTGCCACCAGCAGACAATGGGCACGGAGGGGGCACACTGAAGCTTTCTTT | TRBJ1-1 | - | TRBD1 | TRBV15
CASSERTSGGYNEQFF | TGTGCCAGCAGTGAGCGAACTAGCGGGGGGTACAATGAGCAGTTCTTC | TRBJ2-1 | few | TRBD2 | TRBV2
CASSAGQGAYEQYF | TGTGCCAGCTCAGCCGGACAGGGGGCCTACGAGCAGTACTTC | TRBJ2-7 | - | TRBD1 | TRBV6-5
CASSVVNSGAYNEQFF | TGTGCCAGCAGCGTAGTGAATAGCGGGGCCTACAATGAGCAGTTCTTC | TRBJ2-1 | - | TRBD2 | TRBV9
CASSSTAGGNSPLHF | TGCGCCAGCAGCAGCACGGCGGGGGGGAATTCACCCCTCCACTTT | TRBJ1-6 | few | - | TRBV5-1
CASSPLGEGTDTQYF | TGTGCCAGCAGTCCCCTAGGGGAGGGCACAGATACGCAGTATTTT | TRBJ2-3 | - | - | TRBV25-1
CASSLAGQGGFYEQFF | TGCGCCAGCAGCTTGGCCGGACAGGGAGGGTTTTATGAGCAGTTCTTC | TRBJ2-1 | - | - | TRBV5-1
CASSPRRGGTDTQYF | TGTGCCAGCAGCCCCCGGAGGGGTGGCACAGATACGCAGTATTTT | TRBJ2-3 | few | - | TRBV2